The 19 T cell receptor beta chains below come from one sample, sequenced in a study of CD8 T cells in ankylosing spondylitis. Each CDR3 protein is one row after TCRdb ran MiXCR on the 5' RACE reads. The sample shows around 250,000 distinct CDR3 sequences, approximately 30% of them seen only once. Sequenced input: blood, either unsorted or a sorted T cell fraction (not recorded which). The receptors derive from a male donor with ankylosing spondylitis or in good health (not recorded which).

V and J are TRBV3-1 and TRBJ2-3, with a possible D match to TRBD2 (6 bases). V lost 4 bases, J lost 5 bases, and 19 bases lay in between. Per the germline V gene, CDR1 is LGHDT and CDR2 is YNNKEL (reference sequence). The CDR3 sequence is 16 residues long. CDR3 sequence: CASSPGRGTPLDTQYF. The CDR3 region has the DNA TGTGCCAGCAGCCCGGGACGCGGGACTCCACTAGATACGCAGTATTTT.

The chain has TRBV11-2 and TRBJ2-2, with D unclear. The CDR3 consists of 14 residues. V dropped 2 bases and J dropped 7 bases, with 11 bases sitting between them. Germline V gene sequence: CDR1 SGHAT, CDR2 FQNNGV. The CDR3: CASSLFPAFGELFF. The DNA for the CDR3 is TGTGCCAGCAGCTTATTCCCGGCATTCGGGGAGCTGTTTTTT.

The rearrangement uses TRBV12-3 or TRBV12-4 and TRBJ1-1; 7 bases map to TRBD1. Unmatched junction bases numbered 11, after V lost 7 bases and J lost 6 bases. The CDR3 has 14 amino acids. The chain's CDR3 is CASTLTGGTAEAFF. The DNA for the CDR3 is TGTGCCAGCACCCTAACGGGAGGGACAGCTGAAGCTTTCTTT.

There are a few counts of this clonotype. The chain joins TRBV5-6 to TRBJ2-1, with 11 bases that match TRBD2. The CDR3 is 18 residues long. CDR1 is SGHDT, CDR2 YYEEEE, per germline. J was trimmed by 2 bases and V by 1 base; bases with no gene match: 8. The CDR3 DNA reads TGTGCCAGCAGCTTGTTATTAGCGGGGGGGCCTGCCTACAATGAGCAGTTCTTC. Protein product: CASSLLLAGGPAYNEQFF.

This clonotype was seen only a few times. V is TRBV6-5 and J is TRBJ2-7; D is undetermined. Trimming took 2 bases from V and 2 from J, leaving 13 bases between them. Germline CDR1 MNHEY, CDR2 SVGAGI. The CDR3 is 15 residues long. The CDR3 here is CASSYRQDGPYEQYF. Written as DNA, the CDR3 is TGTGCCAGCAGTTACCGGCAGGACGGCCCCTACGAGCAGTACTTC.

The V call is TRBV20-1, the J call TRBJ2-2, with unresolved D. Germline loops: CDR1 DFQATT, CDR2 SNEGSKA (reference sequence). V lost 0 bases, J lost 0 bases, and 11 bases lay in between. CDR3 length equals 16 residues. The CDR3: CSARELTNANTGELFF. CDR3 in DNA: TGCAGTGCTAGAGAATTGACAAACGCGAACACCGGGGAGCTGTTTTTT.

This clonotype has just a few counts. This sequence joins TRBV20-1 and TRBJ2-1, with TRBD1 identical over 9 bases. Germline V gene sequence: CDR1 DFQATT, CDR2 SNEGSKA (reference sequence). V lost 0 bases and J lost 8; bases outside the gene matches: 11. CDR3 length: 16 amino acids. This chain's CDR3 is CSARDGLTGGIDEQFF. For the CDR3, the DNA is TGCAGTGCTAGAGATGGTTTGACAGGGGGGATCGATGAGCAGTTCTTC.

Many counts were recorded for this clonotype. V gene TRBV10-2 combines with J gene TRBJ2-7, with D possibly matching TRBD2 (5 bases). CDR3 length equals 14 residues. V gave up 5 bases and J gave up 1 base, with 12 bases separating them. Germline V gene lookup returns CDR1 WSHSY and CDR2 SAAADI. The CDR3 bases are TGCGCCAGCAGTACCGGGAAGGCGTCCTACGAGCAGTACTTC. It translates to CASSTGKASYEQYF.

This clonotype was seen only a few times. The CDR3 region has the DNA TGTGCCAGCAGTTTAGAACCCTGGGTGAACACTGAAGCTTTCTTT. Its protein is CASSLEPWVNTEAFF. This chain links TRBV12-3 or TRBV12-4 with TRBJ1-1; D is ambiguous. The V gene lost 1 base and the J gene lost 0 bases, with 9 bases spanning the gap. The CDR3 length is 15 residues.

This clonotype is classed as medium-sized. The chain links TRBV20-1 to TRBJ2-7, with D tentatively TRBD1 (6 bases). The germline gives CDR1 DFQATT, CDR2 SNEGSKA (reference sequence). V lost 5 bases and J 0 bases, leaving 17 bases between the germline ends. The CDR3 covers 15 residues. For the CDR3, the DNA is TGCAGTGCTCCCAATAGCAGGGGCCGCTCCTACGAGCAGTACTTC. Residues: CSAPNSRGRSYEQYF.

CDR3 region: CSARASGDRYF. For the CDR3, the DNA is TGCAGTGCTAGAGCGTCCGGAGACCGGTATTTT. This rearrangement joins TRBV20-1 to TRBJ2-3; D gene unclear. The CDR3 loop spans 11 amino acids. V lost 1 base and J lost 14, with 13 bases in between. The V gene's germline CDR1 is DFQATT and CDR2 SNEGSKA (reference sequence).

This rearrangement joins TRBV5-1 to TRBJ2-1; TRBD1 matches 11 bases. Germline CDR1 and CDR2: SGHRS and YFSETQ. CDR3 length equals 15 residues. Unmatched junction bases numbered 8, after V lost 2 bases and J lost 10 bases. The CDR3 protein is CASSFRTGGLREQFF. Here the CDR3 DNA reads TGCGCCAGCAGCTTTCGGACAGGGGGCTTACGAGAGCAGTTCTTC.

CDR3 residues: CASSLSLGTGGRSPLHF. The CDR3 DNA follows: TGTGCCAGCAGTTTATCACTGGGGACAGGGGGCCGTTCACCCCTCCACTTT. The J gene is TRBJ1-6, the V gene TRBV27; 12 bases match TRBD1. The CDR3 is 17 residues long. Germline V gene sequence: CDR1 MNHEY, CDR2 SMNVEV (reference sequence). The V gene end was trimmed by 0 bases and the J gene end by 9 bases; junction bases not matched to a gene: 6.

The CDR3 sequence: CASSSWTATNEKLFF. DNA of the CDR3: TGTGCCAGCAGCTCCTGGACAGCAACTAATGAAAAACTGTTTTTT. This chain joins TRBV7-2 and TRBJ1-4; tentatively, D is TRBD1 (6 bases). Deletions cut 4 bases from V and 0 bases from J, with 9 bases between. The germline CDR1 and CDR2 sequences are SGHTA and FQGNSA. The CDR3 extends over 15 amino acids.

The CDR3 is CAISESEGTDTQYF. The DNA for the CDR3 is TGTGCCATCAGTGAGTCGGAGGGGACAGATACGCAGTATTTT. The V call is TRBV10-3, the J call TRBJ2-3, with a possible D match to TRBD2 (6 bases). This CDR3 has 14 residues. Between the trimmed V and J ends, which lost 0 bases and 3 bases, there was a span of 7 bases. Germline V CDR1 and CDR2: ENHRY, SYGVKD.

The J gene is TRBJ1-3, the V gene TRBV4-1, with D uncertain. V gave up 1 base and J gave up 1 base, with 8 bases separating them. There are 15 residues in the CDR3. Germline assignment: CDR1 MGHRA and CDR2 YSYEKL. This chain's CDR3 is CASSQAEGSGNTIYF. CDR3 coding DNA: TGCGCCAGCAGCCAAGCTGAAGGTTCTGGAAACACCATATATTTT.

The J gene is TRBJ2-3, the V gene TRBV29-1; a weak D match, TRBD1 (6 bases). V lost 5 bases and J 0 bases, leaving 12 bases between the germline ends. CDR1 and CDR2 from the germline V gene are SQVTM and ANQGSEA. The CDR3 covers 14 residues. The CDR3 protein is CSVWDTTSTDTQYF. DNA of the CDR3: TGCAGCGTTTGGGACACGACTAGCACAGATACGCAGTATTTT.

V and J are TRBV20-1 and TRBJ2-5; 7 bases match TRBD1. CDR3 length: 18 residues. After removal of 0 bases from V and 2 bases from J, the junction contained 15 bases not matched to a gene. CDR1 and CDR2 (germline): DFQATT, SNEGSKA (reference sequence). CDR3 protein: CSARDRLTGVKGQETQYF. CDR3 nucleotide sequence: TGCAGTGCTAGAGACCGATTAACAGGGGTGAAGGGGCAAGAGACCCAGTACTTC.

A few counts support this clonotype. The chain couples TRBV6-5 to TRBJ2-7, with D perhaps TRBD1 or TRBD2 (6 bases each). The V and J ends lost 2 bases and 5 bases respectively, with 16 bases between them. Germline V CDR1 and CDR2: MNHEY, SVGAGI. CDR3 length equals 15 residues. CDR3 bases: TGTGCCAGCAGTTACGGCCGGGGGCGTCTTAACGAGCAGTACTTC. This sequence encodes CASSYGRGRLNEQYF.